This T cell receptor (beta chain) was recorded in a study of T-cell reconstitution after alpha-beta-depleted transplantation in children. A TCRbeta library incorporating unique molecular identifiers was prepared. TCRdb recomputed calls from the PCR reads with MiXCR, one row per CDR3 protein. Here the sample spans around 500,000 distinct CDR3 sequences, under 15% being singletons. CDR1 is SEHNR, CDR2 FQNEAQ, per germline (reference sequence). This CDR3 contains 12 residues. V dropped 5 bases and J dropped 8 bases, with 10 bases sitting between them. This clonotype has just a few counts. The source is a human donor who donated a stem cell graft to a child with combined immunodeficiency. V is TRBV7-9 and J is TRBJ2-1; perhaps TRBD1 as D (6 bases). The sequencing here drew on PBMCs from the stem cell graft donor, taken from the stem cell graft. The CDR3 reads CASSHPGDEQFF. CDR3 DNA: TGTGCCAGCAGCCACCCAGGGGATGAGCAGTTCTTC. The whole variable domain, filled in from reference TRBV7-9 and TRBJ2-1, reads DTGVSQNPRHKITKRGQNVTFRCDPISEHNRLYWYRQTLGQGPEFLTYFQNEAQLEKSRLLSDRFSAERPKGSFSTLEIQRTEQGDSAMYLCASSHPGDEQFFGPGTRLTVL.